What follows describes a single TCR beta chain. Germline V gives CDR1 SEHNR, CDR2 FQNEAQ (reference sequence). The CDR3 is 15 amino acids. Deletions cut 0 bases from V and 0 bases from J, with 9 bases between. TCRdb keeps only in-frame clones here, not all; method: immunoSEQ multiplex PCR. The repertoire consists of around 140,000 clones, with approximately 80% occurring once and the leading ten covering about 8.4%. This specimen comes from a study of blood T cell repertoires in COVID-19. The chain uses TRBV7-9 and TRBJ2-7; weak D call: TRBD1 (5 bases). This sequence was found in a woman in her sixties with active or convalescent COVID-19. Sequencing was performed on peripheral blood. This CDR3 is CASSLAGASSYEQYF. The CDR3 DNA is TGTGCCAGCAGCTTAGCAGGGGCGAGCTCCTACGAGCAGTACTTC. Looking up the rest from reference TRBV7-9 and TRBJ2-7 gives the full variable domain: DTGVSQNPRHKITKRGQNVTFRCDPISEHNRLYWYRQTLGQGPEFLTYFQNEAQLEKSRLLSDRFSAERPKGSFSTLEIQRTEQGDSAMYLCASSLAGASSYEQYFGPGTRLTVT.